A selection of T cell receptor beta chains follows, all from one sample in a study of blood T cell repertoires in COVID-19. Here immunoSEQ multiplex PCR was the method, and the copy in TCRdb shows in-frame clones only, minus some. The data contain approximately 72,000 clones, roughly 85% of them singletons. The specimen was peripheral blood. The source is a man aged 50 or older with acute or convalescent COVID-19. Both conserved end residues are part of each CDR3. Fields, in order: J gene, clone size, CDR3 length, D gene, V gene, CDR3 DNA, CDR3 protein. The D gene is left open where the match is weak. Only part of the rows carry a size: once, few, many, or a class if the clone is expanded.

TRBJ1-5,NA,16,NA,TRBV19,TGTGCCAGTACCCCCTTCTGGGGAGGAGGCAATCAGCCCCAGCATTTT,CASTPFWGGGNQPQHF
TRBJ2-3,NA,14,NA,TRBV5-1,TGCGCCAGCAGCTTAGGGGGGGCGACAGATACGCAGTATTTT,CASSLGGATDTQYF
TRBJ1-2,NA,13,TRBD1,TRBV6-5,TGTGCCAGCAGGGGACAGGCGTACTATGGCTACACCTTC,CASRGQAYYGYTF
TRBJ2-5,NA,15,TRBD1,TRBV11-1,TGTGCCAGCAGCCTGGGACAGGGGGCGGTAAAGACCCAGTACTTC,CASSLGQGAVKTQYF
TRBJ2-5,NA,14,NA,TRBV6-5,TGTGCCAGCAGCAACGCGTGGGGAGGAGAGACCCAGTACTTC,CASSNAWGGETQYF
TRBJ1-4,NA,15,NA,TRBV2,TGTGCCAGCAGTCTACAACAGGGATCTAATGAAAAACTGTTTTTT,CASSLQQGSNEKLFF
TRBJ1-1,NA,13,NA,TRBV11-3,TGTGCCAGCAGTTCGGGGGGGGCCACTGAAGCTTTCTTT,CASSSGGATEAFF
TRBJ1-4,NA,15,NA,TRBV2,TGTGCCAGCAGTGAGGCGGCCAGTCCTGGGGAAAAACTGTTTTTT,CASSEAASPGEKLFF
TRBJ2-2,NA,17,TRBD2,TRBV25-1,TGTGCCAGCAGTTATTTGGGACTAGCGGGGAACACCGGGGAGCTGTTTTTT,CASSYLGLAGNTGELFF
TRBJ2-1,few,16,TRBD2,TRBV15,TGTGCCACCAGCAAAGGACTAGCCAGGACCTACAATGAGCAGTTCTTC,CATSKGLARTYNEQFF
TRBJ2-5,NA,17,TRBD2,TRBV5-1,TGCGCCAGCAGCAAGGGACTAGCGGGCCTATTCCAAGAGACCCAGTACTTC,CASSKGLAGLFQETQYF
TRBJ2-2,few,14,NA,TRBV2,TGTGCCAGCACTGGCAATATGAACACCGGGGAGCTGTTTTTT,CASTGNMNTGELFF
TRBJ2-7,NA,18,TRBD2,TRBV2,TGTGCCAGCAGTGCCCTCGGGCTAGCGGGGCGATTCAGATACGAGCAGTACTTC,CASSALGLAGRFRYEQYF
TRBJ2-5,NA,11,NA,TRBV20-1,TGCAGTGCTGGTTGGAGAGAGACCCAGTACTTC,CSAGWRETQYF
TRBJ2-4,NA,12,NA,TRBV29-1,TGCAGCGTGTCCAAGGAGTGGGACATTCAGTACTTC,CSVSKEWDIQYF
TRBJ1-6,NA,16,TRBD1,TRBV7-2,TGTGCCAGCAGCCCAACGACAGGGGAGGTTGGTTCACCCCTCCACTTT,CASSPTTGEVGSPLHF
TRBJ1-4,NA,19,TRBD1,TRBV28,TGTGCCAGCAGGTCAAGCGGATGGCAGGGGGGCTCAACTAATGAAAAACTGTTTTTT,CASRSSGWQGGSTNEKLFF
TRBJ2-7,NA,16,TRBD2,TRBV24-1,TGTGCCACCAGTGGCGGGCGACGGGGGGATTCCTACGAGCAGTACTTC,CATSGGRRGDSYEQYF
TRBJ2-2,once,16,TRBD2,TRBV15,TGTGCCACCAGCAGATACGGGACTAGAAACACCGGGGAGCTGTTTTTT,CATSRYGTRNTGELFF
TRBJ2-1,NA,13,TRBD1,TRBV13,TGTGCCAGCAGCTTACTCAGGGGGCATGAGCAGTTCTTC,CASSLLRGHEQFF
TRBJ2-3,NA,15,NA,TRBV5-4,TGTGCCAGCAGCCGCACAGGGTCTAGCACAGATACGCAGTATTTT,CASSRTGSSTDTQYF
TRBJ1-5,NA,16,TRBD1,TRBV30,TGTGCCTGGAGTGTCCAAGGACAGGGAGGCAATCAGCCCCAGCATTTT,CAWSVQGQGGNQPQHF
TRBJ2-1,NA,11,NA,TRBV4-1,TGCGCCAGCAGCTCATACAATGAGCAGTTCTTC,CASSSYNEQFF
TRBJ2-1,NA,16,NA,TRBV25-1,TGTGCCAGCAGTGAATCGACGGGGGGCGAAAAAAATGAGCAGTTCTTC,CASSESTGGEKNEQFF
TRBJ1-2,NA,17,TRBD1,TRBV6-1,TGTGCCAGCAGTGAATTAGGACAGGGGGCGCTGAATGATGGCTACACCTTC,CASSELGQGALNDGYTF
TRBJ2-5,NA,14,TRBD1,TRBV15,TGTGCCACCAGCAGGATGGGGACAGGGCAAACCCAGTACTTC,CATSRMGTGQTQYF
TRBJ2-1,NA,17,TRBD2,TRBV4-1,TGCGCCAGCAGCGCTCGGACTAGCGGGGGGGGCAACAATGAGCAGTTCTTC,CASSARTSGGGNNEQFF